This T cell receptor beta chain derives from a study of blood T cell repertoires in COVID-19. The repertoire was sequenced with immunoSEQ multiplex PCR; TCRdb's copy has only in-frame clones and lacks some. The repertoire has roughly 320,000 clones, 80% to 90% of them found once; the top ten carry roughly 5.9%. With 3 bases clipped from V and 7 bases from J, the junction kept 7 bases outside the gene matches. The CDR3 totals 15 residues. CDR1 WNHNN and CDR2 SYGVQD come from the germline V gene (reference sequence). The receptor was isolated from a woman aged 45-59 years with COVID-19, enrolled during active disease. The V call is TRBV10-1, the J call TRBJ2-1; 9 bases agree with TRBD2. The specimen was peripheral blood. The CDR3 here is CASSDTLAGTNEQFF. The CDR3, as DNA: TGCGCCAGCAGTGATACCCTAGCGGGAACAAATGAGCAGTTCTTC.